This is a list of T cell receptor beta chains from one sample in a study of cytomegalovirus exposure and HLA in healthy donors. Produced via immunoSEQ multiplex PCR; TCRdb's table is partial and in-frame only. The table has 120,000 to 150,000 clones, approximately 73% seen once. The material sequenced was PBMCs. The receptors were sampled from a woman aged 18-29 years in good health and CMV-seronegative. Both conserved end residues are part of each CDR3. Each record gives: V gene, D gene, clone size, J gene, CDR3 DNA, CDR3 protein. The D gene is left open where the match is weak. Some rows mark clone size as missing; the rest say once, few, many or name a class of expanded clone.

v_gene: TRBV5-1; d_gene: -; abundance: few; j_gene: TRBJ2-7; CDR3nt: TGCGCCAGCAGCTACGACAGCAGCTCCTACGAGCAGTACTTC; CDR3aa: CASSYDSSSYEQYF
v_gene: TRBV29-1; d_gene: TRBD2; abundance: once; j_gene: TRBJ2-5; CDR3nt: TGCAGCGCGACTAGCGGACAAGAGACCCAGTACTTC; CDR3aa: CSATSGQETQYF
v_gene: TRBV11-2; d_gene: TRBD2; abundance: -; j_gene: TRBJ2-5; CDR3nt: TGTGCCAGCAGCTTGGCTAGCGGGAGGCCCGATTCCCAGTACTTC; CDR3aa: CASSLASGRPDSQYF
v_gene: TRBV10-3; d_gene: TRBD1; abundance: -; j_gene: TRBJ2-7; CDR3nt: TGTGCCATCAGTGAGCCTGGGACAGGGGGCTCCGAGCAGTACTTC; CDR3aa: CAISEPGTGGSEQYF
v_gene: TRBV6-1; d_gene: -; abundance: -; j_gene: TRBJ1-5; CDR3nt: TGTGCCAGCAGTGAGACCCGTGCGGGGAGGGGGCCCCAGCATTTT; CDR3aa: CASSETRAGRGPQHF
v_gene: TRBV5-4; d_gene: -; abundance: -; j_gene: TRBJ2-2; CDR3nt: TGTGCCAGCAGCTTGACGGGGTCGGACACCGGGGAGCTGTTTTTT; CDR3aa: CASSLTGSDTGELFF
v_gene: TRBV19; d_gene: TRBD2; abundance: -; j_gene: TRBJ2-3; CDR3nt: TGTGCCAGTAACCTCCCAGGTAGCGGGAGAAGCACAGATACGCAGTATTTT; CDR3aa: CASNLPGSGRSTDTQYF
v_gene: TRBV7-6; d_gene: -; abundance: -; j_gene: TRBJ2-5; CDR3nt: TGTGCCAGCAGCCTTCAAGAGACCCAGTACTTC; CDR3aa: CASSLQETQYF
v_gene: TRBV19; d_gene: TRBD2; abundance: -; j_gene: TRBJ2-1; CDR3nt: TGTGCCAGTAGTAAGGGACTAGTGGGCAATGAGCAGTTCTTC; CDR3aa: CASSKGLVGNEQFF
v_gene: TRBV12-5; d_gene: -; abundance: -; j_gene: TRBJ2-2; CDR3nt: TGTGCTTTTCGCGGGGTTTTCACCGGGGAGCTGTTTTTT; CDR3aa: CAFRGVFTGELFF
v_gene: TRBV6-4; d_gene: TRBD1; abundance: -; j_gene: TRBJ2-2; CDR3nt: TGTGCCAGCAGCCGGGACAGAGCCACCGGGGAGCTGTTTTTT; CDR3aa: CASSRDRATGELFF
v_gene: TRBV5-4; d_gene: TRBD2; abundance: -; j_gene: TRBJ2-1; CDR3nt: TGTGCCAGCAGCTTGGTCCAGCGGGGAGACAATGGGCAGTTCTTC; CDR3aa: CASSLVQRGDNGQFF
v_gene: TRBV9; d_gene: -; abundance: -; j_gene: TRBJ2-1; CDR3nt: TGTGCCAGCAGCGTAGGAACAGGGACTGAGCAGTTCTTC; CDR3aa: CASSVGTGTEQFF
v_gene: TRBV11-3; d_gene: -; abundance: -; j_gene: TRBJ1-4; CDR3nt: TGTGCCAGCAGTAACCGGGGAAATGAAAAACTGTTTTTT; CDR3aa: CASSNRGNEKLFF
v_gene: TRBV4-1; d_gene: -; abundance: few; j_gene: TRBJ2-1; CDR3nt: TGCGCCAGCAGCCAAGGGGGCTTAAGGGGGAGGGTGGGCAATGAGCAGTTCTTC; CDR3aa: CASSQGGLRGRVGNEQFF
v_gene: TRBV28; d_gene: -; abundance: -; j_gene: TRBJ2-7; CDR3nt: TGTGCCAGCAGTTTACGAGCGGAGAATTACGAGCAGTACTTC; CDR3aa: CASSLRAENYEQYF
v_gene: TRBV7-5; d_gene: -; abundance: -; j_gene: TRBJ2-1; CDR3nt: TGTGTCAGAAGCCATCAACTTCGGGCCTACAATGAGCAGTTCTTC; CDR3aa: CVRSHQLRAYNEQFF
v_gene: TRBV9; d_gene: TRBD1; abundance: few; j_gene: TRBJ1-2; CDR3nt: TGTGCCAGCAGTGAAAAGGGACAGGGATCTAACTATGGCTACACCTTC; CDR3aa: CASSEKGQGSNYGYTF
v_gene: TRBV2; d_gene: TRBD1; abundance: -; j_gene: TRBJ2-2; CDR3nt: TGTGCCAGCAGTGCCCAACAGGGGGTAGCCGGGGAGCTGTTTTTT; CDR3aa: CASSAQQGVAGELFF
v_gene: TRBV4-1; d_gene: -; abundance: few; j_gene: TRBJ1-5; CDR3nt: TGCGCCAGCAGCCAAGTGAGGAACCCGAATCAGCCCCAGCATTTT; CDR3aa: CASSQVRNPNQPQHF
v_gene: TRBV2; d_gene: TRBD1; abundance: -; j_gene: TRBJ1-2; CDR3nt: TGTGCCAGCATCGACAGGGCCTCAGGCTATGGCTACACCTTC; CDR3aa: CASIDRASGYGYTF
v_gene: TRBV7-9; d_gene: TRBD2; abundance: -; j_gene: TRBJ2-1; CDR3nt: TGTGCCAGTCCAAGCGGGGGGGCCCGGTACGAGCAGTTCTTC; CDR3aa: CASPSGGARYEQFF
v_gene: TRBV7-2; d_gene: -; abundance: -; j_gene: TRBJ2-3; CDR3nt: TGTGCCAGCAGCCCGGCCCCCCCCGGGATCACAGATACGCAGTATTTT; CDR3aa: CASSPAPPGITDTQYF
v_gene: TRBV28; d_gene: -; abundance: -; j_gene: TRBJ2-3; CDR3nt: TGTGCCAGCGGGGAGCCCCGGGGCACAGATACGCAGTATTTT; CDR3aa: CASGEPRGTDTQYF
v_gene: TRBV28; d_gene: TRBD2; abundance: -; j_gene: TRBJ2-1; CDR3nt: TGTGCCAGCAGGCCCTTACTAGCGGGAGGATCCAGCTCCTACAATGAGCAGTTCTTC; CDR3aa: CASRPLLAGGSSSYNEQFF
v_gene: TRBV7-8; d_gene: -; abundance: -; j_gene: TRBJ2-2; CDR3nt: TGTGCCAGCAGCCCTTCCAACACCGGGGAGCTGTTTTTT; CDR3aa: CASSPSNTGELFF
v_gene: TRBV4-1; d_gene: TRBD1; abundance: -; j_gene: TRBJ2-7; CDR3nt: TGCGCCAGCAGCCGGGGACAGTTCGAGCAGTACTTC; CDR3aa: CASSRGQFEQYF
v_gene: TRBV7-3; d_gene: -; abundance: -; j_gene: TRBJ2-5; CDR3nt: TGTGCCAGCAGCTTAACCTCCGGCCAAGAGACCCAGTACTTC; CDR3aa: CASSLTSGQETQYF
v_gene: TRBV7-9; d_gene: -; abundance: -; j_gene: TRBJ2-7; CDR3nt: TGTGCCAGCAGAGGAGCAGTAACCTACGAGCAGTACTTC; CDR3aa: CASRGAVTYEQYF
v_gene: TRBV5-1; d_gene: TRBD1; abundance: -; j_gene: TRBJ2-7; CDR3nt: TGCGCCAGCAGCTTTGACGACAGGGGGGACTACGAGCAGTACTTC; CDR3aa: CASSFDDRGDYEQYF
v_gene: TRBV2; d_gene: TRBD1; abundance: few; j_gene: TRBJ2-2; CDR3nt: TGTGCCAGCAGGGAGGACAGGGGGAGCACCGGGGAGCTGTTTTTT; CDR3aa: CASREDRGSTGELFF
v_gene: TRBV4-3; d_gene: TRBD2; abundance: -; j_gene: TRBJ2-1; CDR3nt: TGCGCCAGCAGCCAAGAGTGGGCGGGGGGGCCCCCCTACAATGAGCAGTTCTTC; CDR3aa: CASSQEWAGGPPYNEQFF
v_gene: TRBV7-8; d_gene: -; abundance: -; j_gene: TRBJ2-3; CDR3nt: TGTGCCAGCAGCTTAGCTGGGCGGGGCACAGATACGCAGTATTTT; CDR3aa: CASSLAGRGTDTQYF
v_gene: TRBV2; d_gene: TRBD1; abundance: -; j_gene: TRBJ2-3; CDR3nt: TGTGCCAGCAGTCAAGGGGCAGGGGGCGCAGATACGCAGTATTTT; CDR3aa: CASSQGAGGADTQYF
v_gene: TRBV29-1; d_gene: -; abundance: once; j_gene: TRBJ2-2; CDR3nt: TGCAGCGCCCGGGACTCCGGGAACACCGGGGAGCTGTTTTTT; CDR3aa: CSARDSGNTGELFF
v_gene: TRBV27; d_gene: -; abundance: -; j_gene: TRBJ2-1; CDR3nt: TGTGCCAGCAGATCCTTCCCGAGCTCCTACAATGAGCAGTTCTTC; CDR3aa: CASRSFPSSYNEQFF
v_gene: TRBV7-2; d_gene: TRBD2; abundance: -; j_gene: TRBJ2-1; CDR3nt: TGTGCCAGCAGCTTAGAACCTAGCGGGAGCGAGCAGTTCTTC; CDR3aa: CASSLEPSGSEQFF
v_gene: TRBV4-2; d_gene: -; abundance: -; j_gene: TRBJ2-2; CDR3nt: TGTGCCAGCAGCCAATCGGGACTCACCGACACCGGGGAGCTGTTTTTT; CDR3aa: CASSQSGLTDTGELFF
v_gene: TRBV20-1; d_gene: -; abundance: -; j_gene: TRBJ2-1; CDR3nt: TGCAGTGCTAGAGATCGTGCGTCTCAGTTCTTC; CDR3aa: CSARDRASQFF
v_gene: TRBV4-3; d_gene: -; abundance: -; j_gene: TRBJ1-1; CDR3nt: TGCGCCAGCAGCCAAGAATGGGGCCTGAACACTGAAGCTTTCTTT; CDR3aa: CASSQEWGLNTEAFF
v_gene: TRBV6-5; d_gene: -; abundance: -; j_gene: TRBJ2-7; CDR3nt: TGTGCCAGCAGTTTCCAGTACGAGCAGTACTTC; CDR3aa: CASSFQYEQYF
v_gene: TRBV10-1; d_gene: -; abundance: few; j_gene: TRBJ1-2; CDR3nt: TGCGCCAGCAGCGGGACACCCACCTATGGCTACACCTTC; CDR3aa: CASSGTPTYGYTF
v_gene: TRBV19; d_gene: -; abundance: -; j_gene: TRBJ1-2; CDR3nt: TGTGCCAGTAGTACGGGGGGGGGAGGAGGCTACACCTTC; CDR3aa: CASSTGGGGGYTF
v_gene: TRBV7-8; d_gene: -; abundance: -; j_gene: TRBJ2-2; CDR3nt: TGTGCCAGCAGCTTAGTCGGGAGCAGAACCGGGGAGCTGTTTTTT; CDR3aa: CASSLVGSRTGELFF
v_gene: TRBV19; d_gene: -; abundance: -; j_gene: TRBJ1-3; CDR3nt: TGTGCCAGTAGTATTCAGCGCGCCGTCTCTGGAAACACCATATATTTT; CDR3aa: CASSIQRAVSGNTIYF
v_gene: TRBV5-6; d_gene: -; abundance: -; j_gene: TRBJ1-2; CDR3nt: TGTGCCAGCACTTCGGGGGGCTATGGCTACACCTTC; CDR3aa: CASTSGGYGYTF
v_gene: TRBV6-1; d_gene: -; abundance: -; j_gene: TRBJ1-3; CDR3nt: TGTGCCAGCAGGGAACGGGAGTACTCTGGAAACACCATATATTTT; CDR3aa: CASREREYSGNTIYF
v_gene: TRBV7-7; d_gene: -; abundance: -; j_gene: TRBJ2-5; CDR3nt: TGTGCCAGCAGCTTAATCGACAGCCAAGAGACCCAGTACTTC; CDR3aa: CASSLIDSQETQYF
v_gene: TRBV7-2; d_gene: TRBD2; abundance: -; j_gene: TRBJ2-3; CDR3nt: TGTGCCAGCGGCCCACCGGGACTACGGAACACAGATACGCAGTATTTT; CDR3aa: CASGPPGLRNTDTQYF
v_gene: TRBV6-4; d_gene: -; abundance: -; j_gene: TRBJ2-1; CDR3nt: TGTGCCAGCAGTGACCTTCGGGGTGAGCAGTTCTTC; CDR3aa: CASSDLRGEQFF
v_gene: TRBV19; d_gene: -; abundance: -; j_gene: TRBJ1-2; CDR3nt: TGTGCCACGTCGAGGGAGGGCGTAAGTAGCTATGGCTACACCTTC; CDR3aa: CATSREGVSSYGYTF
v_gene: TRBV19; d_gene: -; abundance: -; j_gene: TRBJ2-2; CDR3nt: TGTGCCAGTAGTATCCGGACAGAAACTTTCACCGGGGAGCTGTTTTTT; CDR3aa: CASSIRTETFTGELFF
v_gene: TRBV10-2; d_gene: -; abundance: -; j_gene: TRBJ1-1; CDR3nt: TGCGCCAGCAGGTATGGACTTAACACTGAAGCTTTCTTT; CDR3aa: CASRYGLNTEAFF
v_gene: TRBV7-6; d_gene: TRBD1; abundance: -; j_gene: TRBJ1-1; CDR3nt: TGTGCCAGCAGCTTCGACGGACAGGGGAGGACTGAAGCTTTCTTT; CDR3aa: CASSFDGQGRTEAFF
v_gene: TRBV11-3; d_gene: TRBD1; abundance: -; j_gene: TRBJ2-3; CDR3nt: TGTGCCAGCAGCCCCGGACAGGGAGAGGCAGATACGCAGTATTTT; CDR3aa: CASSPGQGEADTQYF
v_gene: TRBV19; d_gene: TRBD2; abundance: -; j_gene: TRBJ2-1; CDR3nt: TGTGCCAGTGCCCTGGGACTAGCGGGACCCTACAATGAGCAGTTCTTC; CDR3aa: CASALGLAGPYNEQFF
v_gene: TRBV7-7; d_gene: -; abundance: few; j_gene: TRBJ1-1; CDR3nt: TGTGCCAGCAGCTTGACTGCGAACACTGAAGCTTTCTTT; CDR3aa: CASSLTANTEAFF
v_gene: TRBV11-3; d_gene: -; abundance: -; j_gene: TRBJ1-2; CDR3nt: TGTGCCAGCAGCCCAGTACCCAACTATGGCTACACCTTC; CDR3aa: CASSPVPNYGYTF
v_gene: TRBV18; d_gene: TRBD2; abundance: -; j_gene: TRBJ2-4; CDR3nt: TGTGCCAGCTCTCCTATAGCGGGCCCCGGAAACATTCAGTACTTC; CDR3aa: CASSPIAGPGNIQYF
v_gene: TRBV19; d_gene: TRBD2; abundance: -; j_gene: TRBJ2-3; CDR3nt: TGTGCCAGTAGTATTAGCGGGATCGTAGATACGCAGTATTTT; CDR3aa: CASSISGIVDTQYF